This paragraph reports one TCR beta chain. The germline gene is not matched at one end of the junction; a read error may be the cause. The CDR3 is cut off 3 residues early in the read; its end comes from the germline J gene. Generated by immunoSEQ multiplex PCR, the TCRdb table keeps only in-frame clones and is missing some. Its table lists about 32,000 clones. The sample belongs to a study of T cells in women clearing cervical HPV infection. About the research overall: Blood came at first lesion visit for cases, post-clearance for controls. With HLA typing for only a few women, HLA confounding remains possible.

Germline V gene lookup returns CDR1 LNHDA and CDR2 SQIVND (reference sequence). This CDR3 has 13 residues. This TCR was sampled from a woman between 18 and 69 years old with a cervical HPV16 infection that either progressed to CIN3+ or cleared (not recorded which). The specimen was blood buffy coat. The chain couples TRBV19 to TRBJ1-1, with 9 bases matching TRBD1. The sequenced part of the CDR3 DNA is TGTGCCATACAACAGGGGGCCAACATTGAA. Amino acids: CAIQQGANIE. The complete CDR3 sequence is CAIQQGANIEAFF.